These T cell receptor beta chains were read from a single sample in a study of lymphopenia after photon versus proton radiotherapy. TCRdb keeps only in-frame clones here, not all; method: immunoSEQ multiplex PCR. Of around 19,000 clones listed, roughly 81% are singletons. The source was peripheral blood, collected from a patient treated with photon-based radiotherapy. Receptors were obtained from a woman aged 50 to 60 with pancreatic cancer. The CDR3 runs from the conserved cysteine through the conserved F or W. Each record gives: D gene, V gene, J gene, clone size, CDR3 DNA, CDR3 protein. A D gene is named only where the DNA matches it firmly. Clone size, where shown, is once, few, many, or a class for clones that have expanded.

D gene: TRBD2; V gene: TRBV5-1; J gene: TRBJ2-1; clone size: .; CDR3 DNA: TGCGCCAGCAGCTTGGAGCCTATAGCGGGAGTTGGCGAGCAGTTCTTC; CDR3 protein: CASSLEPIAGVGEQFF
D gene: TRBD2; V gene: TRBV5-1; J gene: TRBJ2-1; clone size: .; CDR3 DNA: TGCGCCAGCAGCTTCCGACTAGCGGGGGAATCCTACAATGAGCAGTTCTTC; CDR3 protein: CASSFRLAGESYNEQFF
D gene: .; V gene: TRBV6-6; J gene: TRBJ2-7; clone size: .; CDR3 DNA: TGTGCCAGCAGCTCCCGCAGCTCCTACGAGCAGTACTTC; CDR3 protein: CASSSRSSYEQYF
D gene: .; V gene: TRBV19; J gene: TRBJ2-6; clone size: .; CDR3 DNA: TGTGCCAGTAGTATAAGGGTTCGGACAAATACTGGGGCCAACGTCCTGACTTTC; CDR3 protein: CASSIRVRTNTGANVLTF
D gene: TRBD2; V gene: TRBV4-3; J gene: TRBJ2-5; clone size: .; CDR3 DNA: TGCGCCAGCAGCCAAGAACGAGTCGCGGGCCTAGCGGGAGTCTCAGAGACCCAGTACTTC; CDR3 protein: CASSQERVAGLAGVSETQYF
D gene: .; V gene: TRBV5-6; J gene: TRBJ1-3; clone size: few; CDR3 DNA: TGTGCCAGCAGCCCCAGGGGCCTCTCTGGAAACACCATATATTTT; CDR3 protein: CASSPRGLSGNTIYF
D gene: .; V gene: TRBV27; J gene: TRBJ1-2; clone size: .; CDR3 DNA: TGTGCCAGCAGTCAAGCTCGGGGCTATGGCTACACCTTC; CDR3 protein: CASSQARGYGYTF
D gene: TRBD1; V gene: TRBV5-4; J gene: TRBJ2-2; clone size: .; CDR3 DNA: TGTGCCAGCAGCTGGGGGACAGGCCACACCGGGGAGCTGTTTTTT; CDR3 protein: CASSWGTGHTGELFF
D gene: .; V gene: TRBV28; J gene: TRBJ2-2; clone size: .; CDR3 DNA: TGTGCCAGCAGTTACGGAGGTGGTCTCACCGGGGAGCTGTTTTTT; CDR3 protein: CASSYGGGLTGELFF
D gene: TRBD2; V gene: TRBV5-6; J gene: TRBJ2-7; clone size: .; CDR3 DNA: TGTGCCAGCAGCTTGGGGCTAGCGGGACCGTACTTC; CDR3 protein: CASSLGLAGPYF
D gene: TRBD2; V gene: TRBV19; J gene: TRBJ2-7; clone size: .; CDR3 DNA: TGTGCCAGTAGTGCTCGGGACTACTCTAAAGACGAGCAGTACTTC; CDR3 protein: CASSARDYSKDEQYF
D gene: .; V gene: TRBV7-3; J gene: TRBJ2-2; clone size: .; CDR3 DNA: TGTGCCAGCAGCCTGGGACCTAGTGCCGGGGAGCTGTTTTTT; CDR3 protein: CASSLGPSAGELFF
D gene: .; V gene: TRBV7-6; J gene: TRBJ1-4; clone size: .; CDR3 DNA: TGTGCCAGCAGCTTGTCTGTCGGGACCCTAAATGAAAAACTGTTTTTT; CDR3 protein: CASSLSVGTLNEKLFF
D gene: TRBD1; V gene: TRBV30; J gene: TRBJ1-5; clone size: once; CDR3 DNA: TGTGCCTGGGCCGGGACAGCCAATCAGCCCCAGCATTTT; CDR3 protein: CAWAGTANQPQHF
D gene: TRBD1; V gene: TRBV6-4; J gene: TRBJ2-2; clone size: .; CDR3 DNA: TGTGCCAGCAGTGACTCGGGACAGGGGGCCGGGGAGCTGTTTTTT; CDR3 protein: CASSDSGQGAGELFF
D gene: TRBD2; V gene: TRBV7-9; J gene: TRBJ2-2; clone size: .; CDR3 DNA: TGTGCCAGCAGCTCCGGACTAGTCGGCGGGGAGCTGTTTTTT; CDR3 protein: CASSSGLVGGELFF
D gene: .; V gene: TRBV27; J gene: TRBJ1-1; clone size: once; CDR3 DNA: TGTGCCAGCAGTATCGGACAAAACACTGAAGCTTTCTTT; CDR3 protein: CASSIGQNTEAFF
D gene: TRBD2; V gene: TRBV7-3; J gene: TRBJ2-1; clone size: .; CDR3 DNA: TGTGCCAGCAGCTTAGCGGCTAGCGGACGAGTCTACAATGAGCAGTTCTTC; CDR3 protein: CASSLAASGRVYNEQFF
D gene: .; V gene: TRBV27; J gene: TRBJ1-2; clone size: .; CDR3 DNA: TGTGCCAGCAGCTTCGCCGAGACAGCAAACTATGGCTACACCTTC; CDR3 protein: CASSFAETANYGYTF
D gene: .; V gene: TRBV2; J gene: TRBJ2-7; clone size: .; CDR3 DNA: TGTGCCAGCAAAGTAGGGCTTGAAACCTACGAGCAGTACTTC; CDR3 protein: CASKVGLETYEQYF
D gene: TRBD2; V gene: TRBV19; J gene: TRBJ2-3; clone size: .; CDR3 DNA: TGTGCCAGTAGTAGAGGACTAGCGGGTATGAGCACAGATACGCAGTATTTT; CDR3 protein: CASSRGLAGMSTDTQYF
D gene: TRBD1; V gene: TRBV11-2; J gene: TRBJ2-7; clone size: .; CDR3 DNA: TGTGCCAGCAGCCAAACGGACAGGAACTACGAGCAGTACTTC; CDR3 protein: CASSQTDRNYEQYF
D gene: .; V gene: TRBV7-8; J gene: TRBJ1-5; clone size: .; CDR3 DNA: TGTGCCAGCAGCTATTCAGGGGATCAGCCCCAGCATTTT; CDR3 protein: CASSYSGDQPQHF
D gene: .; V gene: TRBV9; J gene: TRBJ1-4; clone size: .; CDR3 DNA: TGTGCCAGCAGCGTAGAGTGGGGAAATGAAAAACTGTTTTTT; CDR3 protein: CASSVEWGNEKLFF
D gene: .; V gene: TRBV7-2; J gene: TRBJ2-5; clone size: .; CDR3 DNA: TGTGCCAGCAGCTTAGCGCAGCGTCGGGAGACCCAGTACTTC; CDR3 protein: CASSLAQRRETQYF
D gene: .; V gene: TRBV18; J gene: TRBJ1-1; clone size: .; CDR3 DNA: TGTGCCAGCTCACCAGGCAGGGGATCTGCTGAAGCTTTCTTT; CDR3 protein: CASSPGRGSAEAFF
D gene: .; V gene: TRBV6-4; J gene: TRBJ2-3; clone size: .; CDR3 DNA: TGTGCCAGCAGTGACCTCGCAGATACGCAGTATTTT; CDR3 protein: CASSDLADTQYF
D gene: .; V gene: TRBV4-2; J gene: TRBJ1-1; clone size: .; CDR3 DNA: TGTGCCAGCAGCCAAGCGGTTTTGGGCACTGAAGCTTTCTTT; CDR3 protein: CASSQAVLGTEAFF
D gene: TRBD1; V gene: TRBV13; J gene: TRBJ1-4; clone size: few; CDR3 DNA: TGTGCCAGCAGCACCACAGGGGAAGGTGAAAAACTGTTTTTT; CDR3 protein: CASSTTGEGEKLFF
D gene: TRBD2; V gene: TRBV4-3; J gene: TRBJ2-5; clone size: .; CDR3 DNA: TGCGCCAGCAGCCCTGGACTAGCGGGGAGGGAGACCCAGTACTTC; CDR3 protein: CASSPGLAGRETQYF
D gene: .; V gene: TRBV7-9; J gene: TRBJ2-7; clone size: .; CDR3 DNA: TGTGCCAGCAGCCTCAGACCCGCCGACGACGAGCAGTACTTC; CDR3 protein: CASSLRPADDEQYF
D gene: .; V gene: TRBV28; J gene: TRBJ1-5; clone size: .; CDR3 DNA: TGTGCCAGCAGTTCGCTCAGGGACCCGAGCAATCAGCCCCAGCATTTT; CDR3 protein: CASSSLRDPSNQPQHF
D gene: TRBD1; V gene: TRBV27; J gene: TRBJ1-5; clone size: .; CDR3 DNA: TGTGCCAGCAGTTTTAACAGGGGTAGTAGCAATCAGCCCCAGCATTTT; CDR3 protein: CASSFNRGSSNQPQHF
D gene: .; V gene: TRBV9; J gene: TRBJ2-7; clone size: .; CDR3 DNA: TGTGCCAGCAGTCTTTACTCGGGGTCCTACGAGCAGTACTTC; CDR3 protein: CASSLYSGSYEQYF
D gene: .; V gene: TRBV23-1; J gene: TRBJ2-5; clone size: .; CDR3 DNA: TGCGCCAGCAGTCAAAACAGGGTCGGATGGGAGACCCAGTACTTC; CDR3 protein: CASSQNRVGWETQYF
D gene: TRBD1; V gene: TRBV28; J gene: TRBJ1-4; clone size: .; CDR3 DNA: TGTGCCAGCAGTCAGGGGGGCAGGGGAGTGGAAAAACTGTTTTTT; CDR3 protein: CASSQGGRGVEKLFF
D gene: .; V gene: TRBV15; J gene: TRBJ1-5; clone size: .; CDR3 DNA: TGTGCCACCAGCAGAGATTTAGGGTCGGCCAATCAGCCCCAGCATTTT; CDR3 protein: CATSRDLGSANQPQHF
D gene: TRBD1; V gene: TRBV9; J gene: TRBJ2-5; clone size: once; CDR3 DNA: TGTGCCAGCAGCGTAGATACAGGGGGCGTGGAGACCCAGTACTTC; CDR3 protein: CASSVDTGGVETQYF
D gene: .; V gene: TRBV14; J gene: TRBJ2-1; clone size: .; CDR3 DNA: TGTGCCAGCAGCCAAGGGGACTGGGGATACAATGAGCAGTTCTTC; CDR3 protein: CASSQGDWGYNEQFF
D gene: .; V gene: TRBV19; J gene: TRBJ1-3; clone size: once; CDR3 DNA: TGTGCGCAGTACAGGGTTGGCGACGGAAACACCATATATTTT; CDR3 protein: CAQYRVGDGNTIYF
D gene: .; V gene: TRBV7-9; J gene: TRBJ1-5; clone size: few; CDR3 DNA: TGTGCCAGCAGCTCCTACAATCAGCCCCAGCATTTT; CDR3 protein: CASSSYNQPQHF
D gene: .; V gene: TRBV27; J gene: TRBJ1-1; clone size: few; CDR3 DNA: TGTGCCAGCAAGAGGAACACTGAAGCTTTCTTT; CDR3 protein: CASKRNTEAFF
D gene: .; V gene: TRBV5-6; J gene: TRBJ2-7; clone size: .; CDR3 DNA: TGTGCCAGCAGCTTGGAAATCCGGACGGGGCCCCTCCTCTACGAGCAGTACTTC; CDR3 protein: CASSLEIRTGPLLYEQYF
D gene: .; V gene: TRBV7-2; J gene: TRBJ1-3; clone size: few; CDR3 DNA: TGTGCCAGCAGCTTTGGAGGGGGGTCTGGAAACACCATATATTTT; CDR3 protein: CASSFGGGSGNTIYF
D gene: .; V gene: TRBV4-2; J gene: TRBJ1-2; clone size: .; CDR3 DNA: TGTGCCAGCAGCCAAGAACAGTCGGGGACAAACTATGGCTACACCTTC; CDR3 protein: CASSQEQSGTNYGYTF
D gene: TRBD1; V gene: TRBV9; J gene: TRBJ1-3; clone size: .; CDR3 DNA: TGTGCCAGCAGCGGGGAGCACAGGGGGCCTGGAAACACCATATATTTT; CDR3 protein: CASSGEHRGPGNTIYF
D gene: .; V gene: TRBV19; J gene: TRBJ2-5; clone size: .; CDR3 DNA: TGTGCCAGTCGAGGACTGGGCTACCAAGAGACCCAGTACTTC; CDR3 protein: CASRGLGYQETQYF
D gene: TRBD1; V gene: TRBV9; J gene: TRBJ1-2; clone size: .; CDR3 DNA: TGTGCCAGCAGCGCGGGACAGGGGAGCTATGGCTACACCTTC; CDR3 protein: CASSAGQGSYGYTF
D gene: TRBD2; V gene: TRBV19; J gene: TRBJ2-5; clone size: .; CDR3 DNA: TGTGCCAGTAGTAACCGGGAGGGCCCTCGGGAGACCCAGTACTTC; CDR3 protein: CASSNREGPRETQYF
D gene: TRBD1; V gene: TRBV4-1; J gene: TRBJ1-2; clone size: .; CDR3 DNA: TGCGCCAGCAGCCAAATTCGACAGGGGGCCCGAGCTAACTATGGCTACACCTTC; CDR3 protein: CASSQIRQGARANYGYTF
D gene: .; V gene: TRBV9; J gene: TRBJ2-3; clone size: .; CDR3 DNA: TGTGCCAGCAGCAGTAACACAGATACGCAGTATTTT; CDR3 protein: CASSSNTDTQYF
D gene: .; V gene: TRBV11-2; J gene: TRBJ1-3; clone size: .; CDR3 DNA: TGTGCCAGCAGCTCTCAAGGGAGGGGGGGCTCTGGAAACACCATATATTTT; CDR3 protein: CASSSQGRGGSGNTIYF
D gene: .; V gene: TRBV7-2; J gene: TRBJ2-5; clone size: .; CDR3 DNA: TGTGCCAGCGGCAGATGGCAGGGGCGAGAAGAGACCCAGTACTTC; CDR3 protein: CASGRWQGREETQYF
D gene: TRBD2; V gene: TRBV4-3; J gene: TRBJ2-7; clone size: .; CDR3 DNA: TGCGCCAGCAGCCTCAGCCTGACTAGCGGGGGATCCTACGAGCAGTACTTC; CDR3 protein: CASSLSLTSGGSYEQYF
D gene: TRBD2; V gene: TRBV29-1; J gene: TRBJ2-1; clone size: .; CDR3 DNA: TGCAGCGTTGAGGGAACTAGCGGGAGTCGGGTCTCCTACAATGAGCAGTTCTTC; CDR3 protein: CSVEGTSGSRVSYNEQFF
D gene: .; V gene: TRBV10-3; J gene: TRBJ2-7; clone size: .; CDR3 DNA: TGTGCCATCAGTGAGCCCCGGGATACCTTTTCCTACGAGCAGTACTTC; CDR3 protein: CAISEPRDTFSYEQYF
D gene: .; V gene: TRBV30; J gene: TRBJ2-5; clone size: .; CDR3 DNA: TGTGCCTGGAAAATCGGGTACCAAGAGACCCAGTACTTC; CDR3 protein: CAWKIGYQETQYF
D gene: TRBD1; V gene: TRBV7-2; J gene: TRBJ1-2; clone size: .; CDR3 DNA: TGTGCCAGCAGCCTCACACAGGGGAATGGCTACACCTTC; CDR3 protein: CASSLTQGNGYTF